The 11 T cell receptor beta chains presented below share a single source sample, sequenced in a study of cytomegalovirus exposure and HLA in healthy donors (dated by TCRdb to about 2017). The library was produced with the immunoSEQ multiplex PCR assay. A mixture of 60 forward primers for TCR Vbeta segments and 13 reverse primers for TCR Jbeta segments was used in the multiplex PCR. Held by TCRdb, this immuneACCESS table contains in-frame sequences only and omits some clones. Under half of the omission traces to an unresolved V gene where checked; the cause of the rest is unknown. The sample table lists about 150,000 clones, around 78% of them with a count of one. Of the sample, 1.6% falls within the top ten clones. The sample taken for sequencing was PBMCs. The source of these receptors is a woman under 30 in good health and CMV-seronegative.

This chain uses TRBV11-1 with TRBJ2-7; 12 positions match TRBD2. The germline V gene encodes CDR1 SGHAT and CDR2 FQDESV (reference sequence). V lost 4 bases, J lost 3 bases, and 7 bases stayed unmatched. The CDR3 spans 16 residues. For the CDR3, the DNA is TGTGCCAGCAGCTCCCGGACTAGCGGGAATTTCTACGAGCAGTACTTC. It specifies CASSSRTSGNFYEQYF.

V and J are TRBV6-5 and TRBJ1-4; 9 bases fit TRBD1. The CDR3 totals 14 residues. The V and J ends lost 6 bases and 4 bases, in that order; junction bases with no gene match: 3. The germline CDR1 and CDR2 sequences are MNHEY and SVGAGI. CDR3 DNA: TGTGCCAGCAGAGGGACAGGGATTAATGAAAAACTGTTTTTT. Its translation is CASRGTGINEKLFF.

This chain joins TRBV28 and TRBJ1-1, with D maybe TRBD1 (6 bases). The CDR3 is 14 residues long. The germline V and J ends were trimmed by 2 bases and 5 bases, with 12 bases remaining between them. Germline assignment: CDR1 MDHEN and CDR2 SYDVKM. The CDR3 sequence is CASSLTGLMTEAFF. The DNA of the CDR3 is TGTGCCAGCAGTTTAACAGGGCTTATGACTGAAGCTTTCTTT.

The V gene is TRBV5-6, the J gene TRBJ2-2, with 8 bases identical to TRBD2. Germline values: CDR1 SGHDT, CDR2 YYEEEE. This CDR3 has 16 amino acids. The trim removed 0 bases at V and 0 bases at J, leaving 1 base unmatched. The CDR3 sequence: CASSLEGLANTGELFF. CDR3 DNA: TGTGCCAGCAGCTTGGAGGGACTAGCGAACACCGGGGAGCTGTTTTTT.

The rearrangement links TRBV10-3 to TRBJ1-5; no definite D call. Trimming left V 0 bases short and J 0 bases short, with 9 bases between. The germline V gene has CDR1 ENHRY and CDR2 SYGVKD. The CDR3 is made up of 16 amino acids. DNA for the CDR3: TGTGCCATCAGTGAGTCGAGGGTGACTAGCAATCAGCCCCAGCATTTT. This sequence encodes CAISESRVTSNQPQHF.

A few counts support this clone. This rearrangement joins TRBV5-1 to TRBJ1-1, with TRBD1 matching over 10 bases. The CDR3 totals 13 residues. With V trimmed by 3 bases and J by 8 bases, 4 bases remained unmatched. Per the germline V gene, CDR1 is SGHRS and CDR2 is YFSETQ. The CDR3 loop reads CASSSLGQGEAFF. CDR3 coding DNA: TGCGCCAGCAGCTCGTTGGGACAGGGGGAAGCTTTCTTT.

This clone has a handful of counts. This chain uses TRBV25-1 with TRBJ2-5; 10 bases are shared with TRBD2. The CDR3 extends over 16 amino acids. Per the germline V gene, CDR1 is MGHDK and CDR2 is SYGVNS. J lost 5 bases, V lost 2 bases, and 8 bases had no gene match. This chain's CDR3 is CASSEGGLARVETQYF. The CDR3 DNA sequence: TGTGCCAGCAGTGAAGGGGGACTAGCGAGGGTGGAGACCCAGTACTTC.

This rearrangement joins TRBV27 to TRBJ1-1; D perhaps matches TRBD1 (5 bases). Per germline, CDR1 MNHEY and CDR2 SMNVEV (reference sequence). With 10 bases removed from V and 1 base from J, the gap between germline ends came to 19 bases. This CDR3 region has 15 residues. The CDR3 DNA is TGTGCCACCTCCCGTCCCGGGGGAGGGAACACTGAAGCTTTCTTT. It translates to CATSRPGGGNTEAFF.

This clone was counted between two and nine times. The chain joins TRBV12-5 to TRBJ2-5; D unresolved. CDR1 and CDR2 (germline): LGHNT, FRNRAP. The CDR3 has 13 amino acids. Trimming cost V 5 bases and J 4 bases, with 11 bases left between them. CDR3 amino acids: CASGRLGPETQYF. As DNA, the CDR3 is TGTGCTAGTGGTCGCCTCGGTCCAGAGACCCAGTACTTC.

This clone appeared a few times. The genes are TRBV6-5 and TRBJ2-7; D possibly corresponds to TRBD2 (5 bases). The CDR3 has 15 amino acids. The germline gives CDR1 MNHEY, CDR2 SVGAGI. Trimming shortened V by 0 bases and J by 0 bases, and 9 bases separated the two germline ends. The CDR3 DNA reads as TGTGCCAGCAGTTACTCGAGGGAAAGCTCCTACGAGCAGTACGTC. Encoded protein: CASSYSRESSYEQYV.

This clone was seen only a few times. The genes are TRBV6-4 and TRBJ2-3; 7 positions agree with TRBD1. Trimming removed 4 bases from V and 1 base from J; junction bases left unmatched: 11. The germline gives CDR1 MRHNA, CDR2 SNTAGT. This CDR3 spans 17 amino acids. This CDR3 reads CASSVGWGTGGTDTQYF. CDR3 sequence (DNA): TGTGCCAGCAGTGTCGGTTGGGGCACAGGGGGCACAGATACGCAGTATTTT.